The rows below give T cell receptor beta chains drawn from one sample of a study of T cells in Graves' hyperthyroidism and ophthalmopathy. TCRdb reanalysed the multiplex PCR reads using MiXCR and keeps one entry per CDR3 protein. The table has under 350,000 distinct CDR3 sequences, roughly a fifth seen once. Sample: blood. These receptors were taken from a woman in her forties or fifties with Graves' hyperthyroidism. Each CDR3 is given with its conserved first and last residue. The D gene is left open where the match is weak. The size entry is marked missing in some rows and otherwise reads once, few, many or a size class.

CDR3nt: TGTGCCAGCAGTTTTACTAGCGGGAGTGCAGATACGCAGTATTTT
CDR3aa: CASSFTSGSADTQYF
j_gene: TRBJ2-3
v_gene: TRBV6-5
d_gene: TRBD2
abundance: NA

CDR3nt: TGTGCCAGTAGCGCGGCCGCGAACACCGGGGAGCTGTTTTTT
CDR3aa: CASSAAANTGELFF
j_gene: TRBJ2-2
v_gene: TRBV19
d_gene: NA
abundance: few

CDR3nt: TGTGCCAGCAGACCGGGACAGGCAGGTCATCAGCCCCAGCATTTT
CDR3aa: CASRPGQAGHQPQHF
j_gene: TRBJ1-5
v_gene: TRBV27
d_gene: TRBD1
abundance: many

CDR3nt: TGTGCCAGCAGTTTCGAAACAGGGGGTAGGGCTTTCTTT
CDR3aa: CASSFETGGRAFF
j_gene: TRBJ1-1
v_gene: TRBV12-3/TRBV12-4
d_gene: TRBD1
abundance: many

CDR3nt: TGTGCCAGCAGTTTATTGAGGACAGGGGGCTTTGGGACCCAGTACTTC
CDR3aa: CASSLLRTGGFGTQYF
j_gene: TRBJ2-5
v_gene: TRBV12-3/TRBV12-4
d_gene: TRBD1
abundance: many

CDR3nt: TGTGCCAGCAGCGTAACTGCTACAAAACTCTCCTACAATGAGCAGTTCTTC
CDR3aa: CASSVTATKLSYNEQFF
j_gene: TRBJ2-1
v_gene: TRBV9
d_gene: NA
abundance: few

CDR3nt: TGCAGTGCTAGACGGGGGGCGCGGAATGAGCAGTTCTTC
CDR3aa: CSARRGARNEQFF
j_gene: TRBJ2-1
v_gene: TRBV20-1
d_gene: NA
abundance: many

CDR3nt: TGTGCCAGCAGTTTATCAATCCCGGGACAGTCCTATGGCTACACCTTC
CDR3aa: CASSLSIPGQSYGYTF
j_gene: TRBJ1-2
v_gene: TRBV27
d_gene: TRBD1
abundance: many

CDR3nt: TGTGCCATCAGCGACAGCAACTATGGCTACACCTTC
CDR3aa: CAISDSNYGYTF
j_gene: TRBJ1-2
v_gene: TRBV10-3
d_gene: NA
abundance: many

CDR3nt: TGTGCCATCAGGCCGACAGGGACCTACGAGCAGTACTTC
CDR3aa: CAIRPTGTYEQYF
j_gene: TRBJ2-7
v_gene: TRBV10-3
d_gene: TRBD1
abundance: many

CDR3nt: TGCAGCGTTAACAGGGGGCGTGAGCAGTTCTTC
CDR3aa: CSVNRGREQFF
j_gene: TRBJ2-1
v_gene: TRBV29-1
d_gene: TRBD1
abundance: NA

CDR3nt: TGTGCCAGTAGTATATCAGGGGGCAATCAGCCCCAGCATTTT
CDR3aa: CASSISGGNQPQHF
j_gene: TRBJ1-5
v_gene: TRBV19
d_gene: NA
abundance: few

CDR3nt: TGTGCCAGCAGCCACCGGACTAACCCCGAAACTTACAATGAGCAGTTCTTC
CDR3aa: CASSHRTNPETYNEQFF
j_gene: TRBJ2-1
v_gene: TRBV7-8
d_gene: NA
abundance: NA

CDR3nt: TGTGCCAGTAGTCCAACGGGGGCTAACTATGGCTACACCTTC
CDR3aa: CASSPTGANYGYTF
j_gene: TRBJ1-2
v_gene: TRBV19
d_gene: NA
abundance: few

CDR3nt: TGTGCCAGTAGGGCGCAGGCGAACACCGGGGAGCTGTTTTTT
CDR3aa: CASRAQANTGELFF
j_gene: TRBJ2-2
v_gene: TRBV19
d_gene: NA
abundance: NA

CDR3nt: TGTGCCAGCAGTTACACTAGCGGGAGGGCCCAATACGAGCAGTACTTC
CDR3aa: CASSYTSGRAQYEQYF
j_gene: TRBJ2-7
v_gene: TRBV6-6
d_gene: TRBD2
abundance: many

CDR3nt: TGTGCCAGCAGCCCGAGGGCACAGGGTATGAATCAGCCCCAGCATTTT
CDR3aa: CASSPRAQGMNQPQHF
j_gene: TRBJ1-5
v_gene: TRBV7-8
d_gene: NA
abundance: many

CDR3nt: TGTGCCAGTAGTCTAATACAGGGGTCGAACACCGGGGAGCTGTTTTTT
CDR3aa: CASSLIQGSNTGELFF
j_gene: TRBJ2-2
v_gene: TRBV19
d_gene: TRBD1
abundance: few

CDR3nt: TGTGCCAGCAGTGAAGCGGGGGGGGGCGGTGAGCAGTTCTTC
CDR3aa: CASSEAGGGGEQFF
j_gene: TRBJ2-1
v_gene: TRBV2
d_gene: NA
abundance: many

CDR3nt: TGTGCCAGCAGTGCCCGGGGAGAGACCCAGTACTTC
CDR3aa: CASSARGETQYF
j_gene: TRBJ2-5
v_gene: TRBV27
d_gene: NA
abundance: NA

CDR3nt: TGTGCCAGCAGTTTTGGCAGGCGGGGATGGTACGAGCAGTACTTC
CDR3aa: CASSFGRRGWYEQYF
j_gene: TRBJ2-7
v_gene: TRBV12-3/TRBV12-4
d_gene: NA
abundance: many

CDR3nt: TGTGCCACCAGCGCTGGACAGCTCGATAGCAATCAGCCCCAGCATTTT
CDR3aa: CATSAGQLDSNQPQHF
j_gene: TRBJ1-5
v_gene: TRBV15
d_gene: NA
abundance: many

CDR3nt: TGTGCCAGCAGCCGATATCCTCCCCCAAATGAAAAACTGTTTTTT
CDR3aa: CASSRYPPPNEKLFF
j_gene: TRBJ1-4
v_gene: TRBV7-3
d_gene: NA
abundance: NA

CDR3nt: TGTGCCAGCAGCCGCGGCGGGAACACCTACAATGAGCAGTTCTTC
CDR3aa: CASSRGGNTYNEQFF
j_gene: TRBJ2-1
v_gene: TRBV28
d_gene: NA
abundance: many

CDR3nt: TGCGCCAGCAGCTTGGCGGACGAGCGGCATGGCTACACCTTC
CDR3aa: CASSLADERHGYTF
j_gene: TRBJ1-2
v_gene: TRBV5-1
d_gene: NA
abundance: many

CDR3nt: TGCAGTGCTAAGGGATCTGGAAACACCATATATTTT
CDR3aa: CSAKGSGNTIYF
j_gene: TRBJ1-3
v_gene: TRBV20-1
d_gene: NA
abundance: few

CDR3nt: TGTGCCAGCAGCCAATCTAGCGTTACTGAAGCTTTCTTT
CDR3aa: CASSQSSVTEAFF
j_gene: TRBJ1-1
v_gene: TRBV3-1
d_gene: NA
abundance: many

CDR3nt: TGTGCCAGTGGGATAGGGGCAGGGATCTCCGGGGAGCTGTTTTTT
CDR3aa: CASGIGAGISGELFF
j_gene: TRBJ2-2
v_gene: TRBV19
d_gene: NA
abundance: NA

CDR3nt: TGTGCCATCGGGTCGGGACTAGCGGGATACAATGAGCAGTTCTTC
CDR3aa: CAIGSGLAGYNEQFF
j_gene: TRBJ2-1
v_gene: TRBV6-1
d_gene: TRBD2
abundance: many

CDR3nt: TGTGCCAGCAGTGTAACCACGCTAGCGGGGACTGACACAGATACGCAGTATTTT
CDR3aa: CASSVTTLAGTDTDTQYF
j_gene: TRBJ2-3
v_gene: TRBV28
d_gene: TRBD2
abundance: many

CDR3nt: TGTGCCAGCAGGACTAGCGGGAGATGGGTTGAGCAGTTCTTC
CDR3aa: CASRTSGRWVEQFF
j_gene: TRBJ2-1
v_gene: TRBV6-1
d_gene: TRBD2
abundance: many

CDR3nt: TGTGCCAGTAGTAGAGACCCGGCAGAAACTTATAGCAATCAGCCCCAGCATTTT
CDR3aa: CASSRDPAETYSNQPQHF
j_gene: TRBJ1-5
v_gene: TRBV19
d_gene: NA
abundance: NA

CDR3nt: TGTGCCAGCATCTCGGGGCAGGGCGTCACTGAAGCTTTCTTT
CDR3aa: CASISGQGVTEAFF
j_gene: TRBJ1-1
v_gene: TRBV2
d_gene: NA
abundance: many

CDR3nt: TGCGCCAGCAGCCTTACAGGGACTCGGACTAATGAAAAACTGTTTTTT
CDR3aa: CASSLTGTRTNEKLFF
j_gene: TRBJ1-4
v_gene: TRBV5-1
d_gene: NA
abundance: many

CDR3nt: TGTGCCAGCAGCCTTGCGGCAGGGTGGAACGAGCAGTACTTC
CDR3aa: CASSLAAGWNEQYF
j_gene: TRBJ2-7
v_gene: TRBV28
d_gene: NA
abundance: many

CDR3nt: TGTGCCAGCAGCACAAGCGGGTCTGGAAACACCATATATTTT
CDR3aa: CASSTSGSGNTIYF
j_gene: TRBJ1-3
v_gene: TRBV9
d_gene: NA
abundance: NA

CDR3nt: TGTGCCAGCAGCTTAGCGGGCGGGACCCAGTACTTC
CDR3aa: CASSLAGGTQYF
j_gene: TRBJ2-5
v_gene: TRBV7-2
d_gene: NA
abundance: many

CDR3nt: TGTGCCAGCAGCGCGGGACCGAACACTGAAGCTTTCTTT
CDR3aa: CASSAGPNTEAFF
j_gene: TRBJ1-1
v_gene: TRBV11-2
d_gene: NA
abundance: many

CDR3nt: TGTGCCAGCAGTGGGCTGGCGTGGCTAGCGGGAAGGGATACGCAGTATTTT
CDR3aa: CASSGLAWLAGRDTQYF
j_gene: TRBJ2-3
v_gene: TRBV27
d_gene: TRBD2
abundance: once

CDR3nt: TGCGCCAGCAGCCAGGAGACCTCTAGCGCGAACTCCTACAATGAGCAGTTCTTC
CDR3aa: CASSQETSSANSYNEQFF
j_gene: TRBJ2-1
v_gene: TRBV4-1
d_gene: NA
abundance: few

CDR3nt: TGCAGTGCTAAGAGGGGACTAGCGGGAGTCGGGGAGACCCAGTACTTC
CDR3aa: CSAKRGLAGVGETQYF
j_gene: TRBJ2-5
v_gene: TRBV20-1
d_gene: TRBD2
abundance: few

CDR3nt: TGCGCCAGCAGCCAACAGGACCTCTACGGAGCTTTCTTT
CDR3aa: CASSQQDLYGAFF
j_gene: TRBJ1-1
v_gene: TRBV4-1
d_gene: NA
abundance: NA

CDR3nt: TGTGCCAGCGTAGGGGAGCAGGATAGTCAGCCCCAGCATTTT
CDR3aa: CASVGEQDSQPQHF
j_gene: TRBJ1-5
v_gene: TRBV2
d_gene: NA
abundance: many

CDR3nt: TGTGCCAGCAGTCCTCACCCCGGGACAGGGGACGAGCAGTACTTC
CDR3aa: CASSPHPGTGDEQYF
j_gene: TRBJ2-7
v_gene: TRBV28
d_gene: TRBD1
abundance: NA

CDR3nt: TGTGCCAGCAGTTACGAGGGGGCCATCGATACGCAGTATTTT
CDR3aa: CASSYEGAIDTQYF
j_gene: TRBJ2-3
v_gene: TRBV6-2/TRBV6-3
d_gene: TRBD1
abundance: few

CDR3nt: TGTGCCAGCAGTGACTCAACGGGCCCTAGGCAGGGTAGCTCCTACGAGCAGTACTTC
CDR3aa: CASSDSTGPRQGSSYEQYF
j_gene: TRBJ2-7
v_gene: TRBV6-4
d_gene: NA
abundance: NA

CDR3nt: TGTGCCATCAGTCTAGGGGAGGTCATGAACACTGAAGCTTTCTTT
CDR3aa: CAISLGEVMNTEAFF
j_gene: TRBJ1-1
v_gene: TRBV10-3
d_gene: NA
abundance: many

CDR3nt: TGTGCCAGCAGTTTATTCATAGCGGGGGCTAACAATGAGCAGTTCTTC
CDR3aa: CASSLFIAGANNEQFF
j_gene: TRBJ2-1
v_gene: TRBV28
d_gene: TRBD2
abundance: many

CDR3nt: TGTGCCAGCAGTTCGGGACAGGGTCGGCGGCAGTACTTC
CDR3aa: CASSSGQGRRQYF
j_gene: TRBJ2-7
v_gene: TRBV2
d_gene: TRBD1
abundance: many

CDR3nt: TGTGCCACCAGCAGAGTTTACGGGGCTGAAGCTTTCTTT
CDR3aa: CATSRVYGAEAFF
j_gene: TRBJ1-1
v_gene: TRBV15
d_gene: NA
abundance: few

CDR3nt: TGTGCCAGCAGTCCACGAGGGTCAGGGGGCAACACTGAAGCTTTCTTT
CDR3aa: CASSPRGSGGNTEAFF
j_gene: TRBJ1-1
v_gene: TRBV3-1
d_gene: TRBD1
abundance: many

CDR3nt: TGTGCCAGCAGTGATCCGGGACTAGCAGTGCAGTACTTC
CDR3aa: CASSDPGLAVQYF
j_gene: TRBJ2-7
v_gene: TRBV28
d_gene: TRBD2
abundance: many